Presented here are 5 T cell receptor beta chains from one specimen sequenced in a study of neurological immune-mediated disorders. TCRdb recomputed calls from the 5' RACE reads with MiXCR, one row per CDR3 protein. The sample holds approximately 84,000 distinct CDR3 sequences, about 4.3% seen once. As to time point: longitudinal time-point 3. The specimen was PBMCs. All receptors derive from a woman in her fifties or sixties with multiple sclerosis.

This clonotype was recorded at least ten times. The chain has TRBV6-5 and TRBJ2-7; TRBD2 might be the D (6 bases). The germline V and J ends were trimmed by 6 bases and 5 bases, with 20 bases remaining between them. The CDR3 consists of 15 residues. Germline assignment: CDR1 MNHEY and CDR2 SVGAGI. The CDR3 loop reads CASRGSLWDFNEQYF. DNA for the CDR3: TGTGCCAGCAGGGGGAGTTTGTGGGACTTCAACGAGCAGTACTTC.

This clonotype was seen a handful of times. The V and J genes are TRBV20-1 and TRBJ2-7; no clear D. V was shortened by 3 bases and J by 2 bases, with 11 bases between the two germline ends. This CDR3 spans 13 amino acids. The germline CDR1 and CDR2 sequences are DFQATT and SNEGSKA (reference sequence). CDR3 loop: CSASPGPAYEQYF. The CDR3 DNA sequence: TGCAGTGCTAGTCCCGGACCTGCCTACGAGCAGTACTTC.

Many counts were recorded for this clonotype. This CDR3 is CASSQRSEGYEQYF. As DNA, the CDR3 is TGTGCCAGCAGCCAAAGATCCGAAGGCTACGAGCAGTACTTC. V is TRBV3-1 and J is TRBJ2-7; no firm D call. The CDR3 has 14 amino acids. Germline V lookup: CDR1 LGHDT, CDR2 YNNKEL (reference sequence). Trimming cost V 2 bases and J 3 bases, with 11 bases left between them.

This clonotype has a count of ten or more. The rearrangement joins TRBV5-1 to TRBJ1-2; D not certain. Germline CDR1 is SGHRS and CDR2 is YFSETQ. Trimming took off 0 bases at V and 6 bases at J, with 12 bases between the two ends. The CDR3 totals 14 residues. The CDR3 nucleotides read TGCGCCAGCAGCTTGGTGACCCACCGCGATGGCTACACCTTC. This translates into CASSLVTHRDGYTF.

In its sample, this clonotype was seen many times. This rearrangement joins TRBV5-1 to TRBJ1-1; 7 bases are a match to TRBD1. The germline V gene encodes CDR1 SGHRS and CDR2 YFSETQ. V lost 0 bases and J lost 4; bases outside the gene matches: 12. This CDR3 contains 17 residues. The CDR3 is CASSLGGDSILGTEAFF. In DNA, the CDR3 is TGCGCCAGCAGCTTGGGGGGGGACAGTATCCTGGGCACTGAAGCTTTCTTT.